These 20 T cell receptor beta chains came from one sample sequenced in a study of OX40 agonist ivuxolimab in advanced cancers. Using immunoSEQ multiplex PCR, the repertoire was profiled, and TCRdb retains in-frame clones only, with some absent. The sample has 70,000 or so clones; 80% to 95% are singletons. The sample in question was CD4+ or CD8+ T cells sorted from blood, obtained in a trial of the OX40 agonist ivuxolimab. These receptors all come from an adult with an advanced solid tumor such as melanoma, head and neck, liver or kidney cancer.

V is TRBV11-2 and J is TRBJ2-1; D might be TRBD1 (6 bases). The CDR3 is 15 residues long. CDR1 and CDR2 from the germline V gene are SGHAT and FQNNGV. The V end lost 0 bases, the J end lost 10 bases, and 16 bases lay between the germline ends. The CDR3 nucleotides read TGTGCCAGCAGCTTAGAGGCAGGGGCGGAGGCCGAGCAGTTCTTC. It specifies CASSLEAGAEAEQFF.

This sequence joins TRBV5-1 and TRBJ2-1; D possibly corresponds to TRBD1 (6 bases). Trimming cost V 3 bases and J 4 bases, with 14 bases left between them. Germline V lookup: CDR1 SGHRS, CDR2 YFSETQ. This CDR3 has 15 amino acids. The CDR3 sequence: CASSSQPGQYNEQFF. The CDR3 region has the DNA TGCGCCAGCAGCTCCCAACCGGGACAATACAATGAGCAGTTCTTC. Variable domain in full (rest from reference TRBV5-1 and TRBJ2-1): KAGVTQTPRYLIKTRGQQVTLSCSPISGHRSVSWYQQTPGQGLQFLFEYFSETQRNKGNFPGRFSGRQFSNSRSEMNVSTLELGDSALYLCASSSQPGQYNEQFFGPGTRLTVL.

The chain combines TRBV28 with TRBJ1-5, with D unresolved. The CDR3 has 15 amino acids. Trimming cost V 1 base and J 3 bases, with 10 bases left between them. Germline loops: CDR1 MDHEN, CDR2 SYDVKM. The chain's CDR3 is CASSLLRVINQPQHF. The DNA of the CDR3 is TGTGCCAGCAGTTTATTGCGGGTCATCAATCAGCCCCAGCATTTT.

This chain connects TRBV9 to TRBJ2-7, with 8 bases that match TRBD1. CDR3 length equals 15 residues. Germline lookup yields CDR1 SGDLS and CDR2 YYNGEE. The junction had 8 bases not matched to a gene; V was cut back by 4 bases and J by 2 bases. The CDR3 spells CASSRSGTGTYEQYF. CDR3 nucleotide sequence: TGTGCCAGCAGCCGTTCCGGGACAGGTACCTACGAGCAGTACTTC.

The CDR3 is CASSEGGLAKNIQYF. Written as DNA, the CDR3 is TGTGCCAGCAGTGAAGGTGGGCTAGCCAAAAACATTCAGTACTTC. The chain has TRBV2 and TRBJ2-4; D not resolved. Germline CDR1 and CDR2: SNHLY and FYNNEI. The CDR3 consists of 15 residues. The ends were cut back, 1 base at V and 0 bases at J, with 7 bases in the middle.

This clone was recorded once. The gene calls are TRBV2 and TRBJ2-1; tentative D call: TRBD2 (5 bases). Trimming took off 7 bases at V and 3 bases at J, with 13 bases between the two ends. Germline loops: CDR1 SNHLY, CDR2 FYNNEI. CDR3 length: 14 amino acids. The CDR3 region is CASISPSHYNEQFF. The CDR3 DNA sequence: TGTGCCAGCATTTCTCCTAGCCACTACAATGAGCAGTTCTTC.

A few counts support this clone. V is TRBV10-3 and J is TRBJ1-1; TRBD1 agrees at 8 bases. This CDR3 has 14 residues. V trimming: 7 bases; J trimming: 3 bases; junction bases outside the gene matches: 7. In germline, CDR1 is ENHRY, CDR2 SYGVKD. In DNA, the CDR3 is TGTGCCATCACCCAGGGGGCTAGGGACACTGAAGCTTTCTTT. Translating it yields CAITQGARDTEAFF.

The chain joins TRBV30 to TRBJ2-1, with 8 positions matching TRBD2. The length of the CDR3 is 13 residues. CDR1 GTSNPN and CDR2 SVGIG come from the germline V gene (reference sequence). The CDR3 loop is CAHTKRGYNEQFF. CDR3 sequence (DNA): TGTGCTCATACGAAGCGGGGGTACAATGAGCAGTTCTTC.

This clone was seen only once. The chain joins TRBV15 to TRBJ2-5; TRBD2 aligns across 14 bases. The germline CDR1 and CDR2 sequences are LNHNV and YYDKDF (reference sequence). V shed 3 bases and J 0 bases; nucleotides not matched to a gene: 9. The CDR3 runs to 19 residues. CDR3 region: CATSSWGTSGSLYQETQYF. As DNA, the CDR3 is TGTGCCACCAGCAGCTGGGGGACTAGCGGGAGTCTGTACCAAGAGACCCAGTACTTC.

This clone appeared once. The chain joins TRBV19 to TRBJ2-1; 10 positions match TRBD2. In germline, CDR1 is LNHDA, CDR2 SQIVND (reference sequence). The V segment lost 1 base and the J segment 6 bases; nucleotides outside the gene matches: 9. This CDR3 contains 17 residues. The CDR3 region is CASSIVRGTSVGNEQFF. The CDR3 DNA sequence: TGTGCCAGTAGTATAGTACGGGGGACTAGCGTGGGCAATGAGCAGTTCTTC. Supplemented by reference TRBV19 and TRBJ2-1, the full variable domain reads DGGITQSPKYLFRKEGQNVTLSCEQNLNHDAMYWYRQDPGQGLRLIYYSQIVNDFQKGDIAEGYSVSREKKESFPLTVTSAQKNPTAFYLCASSIVRGTSVGNEQFFGPGTRLTVL.

This rearrangement joins TRBV6-6 to TRBJ1-3, with no clear D. The V gene's germline CDR1 is MNHNY and CDR2 SVGAGI (reference sequence). V lost 4 bases, J lost 5 bases, and 3 bases lay in between. This CDR3 has 11 residues. In nucleotides, the CDR3 is TGTGCCAGCAGTTTCAGAAACACCATATATTTT. Translation gives CASSFRNTIYF.

The chain recombines TRBV19 with TRBJ1-1; maybe TRBD1 (5 bases). Germline CDR1 and CDR2: LNHDA and SQIVND (reference sequence). Trimming removed 5 bases from V and 13 bases from J, with 23 bases in between. CDR3 length: 14 amino acids. CDR3 DNA: TGTGCCAGTAGTGCCCGGACATCCCGAAATCGAGTTTTCTTT. Protein sequence: CASSARTSRNRVFF.

The chain is built from TRBV4-1 and TRBJ2-7; 7 bases are shared with TRBD2. Germline V gene sequence: CDR1 MGHRA, CDR2 YSYEKL. V gave up 1 base and J gave up 1 base; unmatched junction bases: 7. This CDR3 is 16 amino acids long. The CDR3 loop reads CASSQVSGTRSYEQYF. For the CDR3, the DNA is TGCGCCAGCAGCCAAGTCAGCGGGACGCGATCCTACGAGCAGTACTTC.

This chain connects TRBV2 to TRBJ2-2; D is unclear. The CDR3 covers 13 residues. V lost 11 bases and J 1 base, leaving 11 bases between the germline ends. Per the germline V gene, CDR1 is SNHLY and CDR2 is FYNNEI. Here the CDR3 DNA reads TGTGCCGGTAGGACGGAGAACACCGGGGAGCTGTTTTTT. As protein: CAGRTENTGELFF.

The chain has TRBV5-4 and TRBJ2-5; 10 nucleotides line up with TRBD2. The CDR3 sequence is 16 residues long. Germline loops: CDR1 SGHNT, CDR2 YYREEE (reference sequence). V shed 0 bases, J shed 5 bases, and the junction held 7 bases outside the gene matches. The CDR3 coding sequence is TGTGCCAGCAGCTTGGAGAGCGGGAGGGCCATGGAGACCCAGTACTTC. This codes for CASSLESGRAMETQYF.

This clone was observed once. The chain joins TRBV7-2 to TRBJ1-5; D uncertain. This CDR3 has 15 amino acids. Germline CDR1 is SGHTA and CDR2 is FQGNSA. The V gene lost 4 bases and the J gene lost 1 base, with 11 bases spanning the gap. The CDR3 loop is CASSYQAGSNQPQHF. In DNA form, the CDR3 reads TGTGCCAGCAGCTATCAGGCGGGGAGCAATCAGCCCCAGCATTTT.

This chain joins TRBV15 and TRBJ2-3; D is uncertain. V was shortened by 1 base and J by 2 bases, with 7 bases between the two germline ends. The germline V gene has CDR1 LNHNV and CDR2 YYDKDF (reference sequence). This CDR3 has 14 amino acids. The DNA for the CDR3 is TGTGCCACCAGCAGAGGCGGCCCCACAGATACGCAGTATTTT. It specifies CATSRGGPTDTQYF.

The chain links TRBV6-6 to TRBJ1-5; TRBD1 matches 9 bases. This CDR3 region has 16 residues. Losses at the gene ends were 3 bases for V and 7 bases for J; bases not matched to a gene: 10. The germline V gene has CDR1 MNHNY and CDR2 SVGAGI (reference sequence). CDR3 residues: CASSYPLQGAGQPQHF. CDR3 nucleotide sequence: TGTGCCAGCAGTTATCCGCTACAGGGGGCAGGGCAGCCCCAGCATTTT.

The rearrangement links TRBV4-2 to TRBJ1-5, with a tentative D call TRBD1 (6 bases). The length of the CDR3 is 14 residues. V was shortened by 2 bases and J by 2 bases, with 7 bases between the two germline ends. From germline, CDR1 is LGHNA and CDR2 YNFKEQ. CDR3 nucleotides: TGTGCCAGCAGCCAAAAGGGGGGCAATCAGCCCCAGCATTTT. Translation: CASSQKGGNQPQHF.

The chain has TRBV6-1 and TRBJ1-1; D is undetermined. The CDR3 consists of 13 residues. Trimming stripped 6 bases from V and 1 base from J, with 9 bases between. The germline V gene has CDR1 MNHNS and CDR2 SASEGT. CDR3 amino acids: CASREAGNTEAFF. The CDR3 DNA reads as TGTGCCAGCAGGGAGGCAGGGAACACTGAAGCTTTCTTT.